The T cell receptor beta chain described here comes from a study of T cells after yellow fever vaccination. Study details: Preparing low-cell-number fractions relied on SMART-Seq v4 Ultra Low Input. Whole-study findings and limits: Detected again after the booster were most primary-vaccination clones, at 96% CD4 and 88% CD8. A small share of clonotypes appeared in both CD4 and CD8 compartments.

Template switching by 5'RACE produced TCR cDNA, adding a universal primer site and UMIs. TCRdb independently ran MiXCR on the 5' RACE reads; one entry per CDR3 protein. The table lists approximately 69,000 distinct CDR3 sequences, 5% to 6.5% of them singletons. Losses at the gene ends were 5 bases for V and 5 bases for J; bases not matched to a gene: 8. Germline lookup yields CDR1 SGHTA and CDR2 FQGNSA. This CDR3 region has 16 residues. There are many counts of this clonotype. Its specificity is not known. The sequences come from CD4+ T cells sorted from PBMCs, collected around 14 days after the first yellow fever vaccination. The chain recombines TRBV7-2 with TRBJ2-5; 13 nucleotides align to TRBD2. The clonotype originates from a man between 18 and 35 years old who received the YFV17D yellow fever vaccine. The CDR3 spells CASSRSEGLAGETQYF. DNA for the CDR3: TGTGCCAGCAGCCGAAGTGAGGGACTAGCGGGGGAGACCCAGTACTTC.